Shown below are 32 T cell receptor beta chains from a single sample sequenced in a study of blood T cell repertoires in COVID-19. Clones were read by immunoSEQ multiplex PCR, and TCRdb kept only the in-frame ones, dropping some. This table has about 210,000 clones, approximately 85% appearing once. The sample consisted of peripheral blood. The source of these receptors is an older woman with COVID-19, enrolled during active disease.

The chain combines TRBV2 with TRBJ2-7; D might be TRBD1 (6 bases). From germline, CDR1 is SNHLY and CDR2 FYNNEI. V was cut by 4 bases and J by 6 bases, with 16 bases left in between. The length of the CDR3 is 14 residues. CDR3 nucleotides: TGTGCCAGCAGTGTCCTAGACAGGTTGACCGAGCAGTACTTC. The encoded protein is CASSVLDRLTEQYF.

The chain links TRBV12-5 to TRBJ1-4, with D perhaps TRBD1 (5 bases). From germline, CDR1 is LGHNT and CDR2 FRNRAP. This CDR3 spans 16 amino acids. V shed 0 bases and J shed 7 bases, with 15 bases lying between them. The CDR3 sequence: CASGLVLGGGGEKLFF. The CDR3 DNA is TGTGCTAGTGGTTTGGTCCTCGGGGGGGGTGGTGAAAAACTGTTTTTT.

The chain has TRBV3-1 (or the pseudogene TRBV3-2) and TRBJ2-5; no reliable D call. The CDR3 contains 13 residues. CDR1 and CDR2 (germline): LGHDT, YNNKEL (reference sequence). Trimming pared 3 bases from V and 4 bases from J, leaving 9 bases between. The CDR3 region has the DNA TGTGCCAGCAGCCAGATCCGCGGAGAGACCCAGTACTTC. It is translated as CASSQIRGETQYF.

The chain has TRBV7-2 and TRBJ1-2; weak D call: TRBD1 (5 bases). Germline CDR1 reads SGHTA; CDR2 reads FQGNSA. The CDR3 contains 16 residues. Trimming removed 3 bases from V and 0 bases from J, with 14 bases in between. The CDR3 loop reads CASSFSSGRANYGYTF. DNA for the CDR3: TGTGCCAGCAGCTTTAGTTCAGGCAGGGCTAACTATGGCTACACCTTC.

The CDR3 here is CASSLAGHFYEQYF. In DNA form, the CDR3 reads TGTGCCAGCAGCTTAGCGGGACACTTCTACGAGCAGTACTTC. The V call is TRBV7-2, the J call TRBJ2-7, with D perhaps matching TRBD1 (6 bases). The CDR3 extends over 14 amino acids. CDR1 and CDR2 from the germline V gene are SGHTA and FQGNSA. Trimming took off 0 bases at V and 3 bases at J, with 9 bases between the two ends.

This chain uses TRBV12-3 or TRBV12-4 with TRBJ1-1; no reliable D call. The CDR3 totals 12 residues. The germline V and J ends were trimmed by 6 bases and 7 bases, with 12 bases remaining between them. DNA for the CDR3: TGTGCCAGCAGGGACGGAGGATATGAAGCTTTCTTT. Translation gives CASRDGGYEAFF.

The chain is built from TRBV21-1 and TRBJ2-1; no DNA check was done on the table's D call, TRBD2. TRBV21-1 is tagged as a pseudogene. The CDR3 runs 15 residues. CDR3 DNA: TGTGCCAGCAGCACTAGCGGGGGGGCTTATGATGAGCAGTTCTTC. Its translation is CASSTSGGAYDEQFF.

CDR3 nucleotides: TGTGCCAGTCGCGCGTCCGGCTCTGGAAACACCATATATTTT. Translated, it gives CASRASGSGNTIYF. The rearrangement joins TRBV7-8 to TRBJ1-3; unclear D gene. The V end was cut by 9 bases, the J end by 0 bases, with 12 bases between. The germline CDR1 and CDR2 sequences are SGHVS and FQNEAQ. This CDR3 comprises 14 residues.

The J gene is TRBJ2-3, the V gene TRBV5-1; 9 positions match TRBD2. Germline V gene data show CDR1 as SGHRS and CDR2 as YFSETQ. Unmatched junction bases numbered 8, after V lost 7 bases and J lost 2 bases. There are 15 residues in the CDR3. The CDR3 is CASSSEREVTDTQYF. The CDR3 coding sequence is TGCGCCAGCTCCTCCGAGCGGGAGGTCACAGATACGCAGTATTTT. Supplemented by reference TRBV5-1 and TRBJ2-3, the full variable domain reads KAGVTQTPRYLIKTRGQQVTLSCSPISGHRSVSWYQQTPGQGLQFLFEYFSETQRNKGNFPGRFSGRQFSNSRSEMNVSTLELGDSALYLCASSSEREVTDTQYFGPGTRLTVL.

This sequence joins TRBV5-4 and TRBJ1-1; D unresolved. The CDR3 runs to 14 residues. Trimming cost V 0 bases and J 0 bases, with 6 bases left between them. Germline values: CDR1 SGHNT, CDR2 YYREEE (reference sequence). CDR3 in DNA: TGTGCCAGCAGCTTGGGGTTAGTGAACACTGAAGCTTTCTTT. Encoded protein: CASSLGLVNTEAFF. Full variable domain (outside the CDR3, taken from reference TRBV5-4 and TRBJ1-1): ETGVTQSPTHLIKTRGQQVTLRCSSQSGHNTVSWYQQALGQGPQFIFQYYREEENGRGNFPPRFSGLQFPNYSSELNVNALELDDSALYLCASSLGLVNTEAFFGQGTRLTVV.

The genes are TRBV7-2 and TRBJ1-2, with TRBD1 identical over 8 bases. CDR3 length: 13 residues. V shed 5 bases and J 3 bases; nucleotides not matched to a gene: 2. Germline V gene data show CDR1 as SGHTA and CDR2 as FQGNSA. CDR3 nucleotides: TGTGCCAGCAGCAAGGACAGGGACTATGGCTACACCTTC. Translated, it gives CASSKDRDYGYTF. The full variable domain, its missing parts supplied by reference TRBV7-2 and TRBJ1-2, is GAGVSQSPSNKVTEKGKDVELRCDPISGHTALYWYRQSLGQGLEFLIYFQGNSAPDKSGLPSDRFSAERTGGSVSTLTIQRTQQEDSAVYLCASSKDRDYGYTFGSGTRLTVV.

This clone was counted at least ten times. The CDR3 nucleotides are TGTGCCAGCAGTCCCGGGACAGGGACGGTAATTTTGAACACTGAAGCTTTCTTT. This codes for CASSPGTGTVILNTEAFF. The chain uses TRBV6-2 or TRBV6-3 and TRBJ1-1; 9 bases are a match to TRBD1. The CDR3 sequence is 18 residues long. V shed 5 bases and J 0 bases; nucleotides not matched to a gene: 13. Germline V gene lookup returns CDR1 MNHEY and CDR2 SVGEGT.

The rearrangement uses TRBV6-6 and TRBJ1-3; D might be TRBD1 (6 bases). The germline gives CDR1 MNHNY, CDR2 SVGAGI (reference sequence). Trimming took off 5 bases at V and 4 bases at J, with 24 bases between the two ends. The CDR3 covers 18 residues. The CDR3, as DNA: TGTGCCAGCAGTCCTTTTAGTATCGGGGGGGCGCCGGGAAACACCATATATTTT. Protein sequence: CASSPFSIGGAPGNTIYF.

The chain joins TRBV19 to TRBJ1-1; 8 bases line up with TRBD1. Trimming took 1 base from V and 1 from J; bases not matched to a gene: 8. Germline lookup yields CDR1 LNHDA and CDR2 SQIVND (reference sequence). The CDR3 has 17 amino acids. CDR3 sequence reads: CASSIATQGARNTEAFF. The CDR3, as DNA: TGTGCCAGTAGTATAGCAACCCAGGGGGCGCGGAACACTGAAGCTTTCTTT. The full variable domain, with the rest looked up from reference TRBV19 and TRBJ1-1, is DGGITQSPKYLFRKEGQNVTLSCEQNLNHDAMYWYRQDPGQGLRLIYYSQIVNDFQKGDIAEGYSVSREKKESFPLTVTSAQKNPTAFYLCASSIATQGARNTEAFFGQGTRLTVV.

There are a few counts of this clone. The gene calls are TRBV7-2 and TRBJ1-1, with 10 bases aligning to TRBD1. Germline V gene data show CDR1 as SGHTA and CDR2 as FQGNSA. Trimming took 4 bases from V and 4 from J; bases not matched to a gene: 3. This CDR3 spans 14 amino acids. DNA of the CDR3: TGTGCCAGCAGCTCCTGGACAGGGGGCACTGAAGCTTTCTTT. As protein: CASSSWTGGTEAFF.

This rearrangement joins TRBV7-3 to TRBJ2-3; 8 bases map to TRBD2. V lost 5 bases to trimming and J lost 3 bases; unmatched junction nucleotides: 13. The length of the CDR3 is 17 residues. Germline V gene data show CDR1 as SGHTA and CDR2 as FQGTGA. CDR3 residues: CASSRFSGGIGTDTQYF. Here the CDR3 DNA reads TGTGCCAGCAGCCGGTTTTCGGGGGGGATAGGAACAGATACGCAGTATTTT.

This chain joins TRBV5-1 and TRBJ1-4; possibly TRBD1 for D (6 bases). From germline, CDR1 is SGHRS and CDR2 YFSETQ. The V end lost 7 bases, the J end lost 2 bases, and 12 bases lay between the germline ends. This CDR3 comprises 14 residues. The CDR3 DNA reads as TGCGCCAGCCAAGGCGGGGGCACTAATGAAAAACTGTTTTTT. Protein: CASQGGGTNEKLFF.

The chain links TRBV7-2 to TRBJ2-6; D unresolved. The CDR3 has 16 amino acids. Germline CDR1 reads SGHTA; CDR2 reads FQGNSA. Trimming took 2 bases from V and 0 from J, leaving 8 bases between them. CDR3 DNA sequence: TGTGCCAGCAGCTTACTTGCGAGCTCTGGGGCCAACGTCCTGACTTTC. Its translation: CASSLLASSGANVLTF.

This sequence joins TRBV29-1 and TRBJ1-5; D not resolved. Trimming left V 4 bases short and J 0 bases short, with 7 bases between. CDR1 and CDR2 from the germline V gene are SQVTM and ANQGSEA. The CDR3 consists of 13 residues. CDR3 bases: TGCAGCGTTGTAGTTTATAGCAATCAGCCCCAGCATTTT. It specifies CSVVVYSNQPQHF.

This chain uses TRBV4-3 with TRBJ1-3; possibly TRBD1 for D (6 bases). The germline CDR1 and CDR2 sequences are LGHNA and YSLEER. The CDR3 sequence is 16 residues long. Trimming took 0 bases from V and 0 from J, leaving 9 bases between them. The CDR3 DNA reads as TGCGCCAGCAGCCAAGATTTAGGGGGCTCTGGAAACACCATATATTTT. Protein: CASSQDLGGSGNTIYF.

A remark on this clone: Its ends do not fully match the called genes, so a read error is possible. The chain is built from TRBV20-1 and TRBJ1-2; D is undetermined. The CDR3 length is 11 residues. CDR1 is DFQATT, CDR2 SNEGSKA, per germline (reference sequence). CDR3 nucleotides: TGCAGTGCTCCCGGGATGTATGACTACACCTTC. Protein product: CSAPGMYDYTF.

The chain employs TRBV5-4 and TRBJ2-3, with 9 bases identical to TRBD1. V shed 4 bases and J 5 bases; nucleotides not matched to a gene: 8. Germline assignment: CDR1 SGHNT and CDR2 YYREEE (reference sequence). The length of the CDR3 is 15 residues. The CDR3 region is CASSRTGAGEDTQYF. CDR3 nucleotide sequence: TGTGCCAGCAGCCGGACAGGGGCCGGGGAAGATACGCAGTATTTT.

CDR3 region: CASSRLAVNEQFF. The DNA for the CDR3 is TGTGCCAGTAGTCGACTAGCGGTTAATGAGCAGTTCTTC. The rearrangement links TRBV19 to TRBJ2-1; 9 positions match TRBD2. The CDR3 is made up of 13 amino acids. V lost 5 bases, J lost 7 bases, and 3 bases stayed unmatched. Germline V gene lookup returns CDR1 LNHDA and CDR2 SQIVND (reference sequence).

The rearrangement uses TRBV6-2 or TRBV6-3 and TRBJ1-5; 7 bases are shared with TRBD1. CDR3 length: 14 residues. The junction had 6 bases not matched to a gene; V was cut back by 4 bases and J by 6 bases. The V gene's germline CDR1 is MNHEY and CDR2 SVGEGT. CDR3 nucleotides: TGTGCCAGCAGTTCGCAGGGGGGCAGTCAGCCCCAGCATTTT. Amino acids: CASSSQGGSQPQHF.

The chain carries TRBV5-1 and TRBJ2-7; 10 bases agree with TRBD1. The germline V gene has CDR1 SGHRS and CDR2 YFSETQ. The CDR3 runs to 16 residues. With V trimmed by 4 bases and J by 2 bases, 9 bases remained unmatched. Here the CDR3 reads CASSTGDRGRAYEQYF. The CDR3 coding sequence is TGCGCCAGCAGCACGGGGGACAGGGGACGAGCCTACGAGCAGTACTTC.

The chain combines TRBV3-1 (or the pseudogene TRBV3-2) with TRBJ2-5, with a possible D match to TRBD2 (6 bases). Germline V gene data show CDR1 as LGHDT and CDR2 as YNNKEL (reference sequence). V gave up 5 bases and J gave up 4 bases, with 20 bases separating them. The CDR3 consists of 16 residues. The CDR3 DNA follows: TGTGCCAGCAGCGGCGAGGGACTGAAGGTATTAGAGACCCAGTACTTC. It yields the protein CASSGEGLKVLETQYF.

A few counts support this clone. V and J are TRBV6-2 or TRBV6-3 and TRBJ2-7, with D unclear. The germline V gene has CDR1 MNHEY and CDR2 SVGEGT. Trimming removed 0 bases from V and 6 bases from J, with 12 bases in between. The length of the CDR3 is 14 residues. CDR3 in DNA: TGTGCCAGCAGTTACTCGAGTACCCCCGGCGAGCAGTACTTC. It translates to CASSYSSTPGEQYF.

The CDR3 nucleotides are TGCGCCAGCAGCCAAGGGGGACTAGCGGGAGTTTGGGACACAGATACGCAGTATTTT. As protein: CASSQGGLAGVWDTDTQYF. The chain joins TRBV4-3 to TRBJ2-3, with 14 bases lining up with TRBD2. The CDR3 runs to 19 residues. CDR1 and CDR2 from the germline V gene are LGHNA and YSLEER. The junction had 8 bases not matched to a gene; V was cut back by 1 base and J by 2 bases.

This clone was picked up a small number of times. The chain joins TRBV10-3 to TRBJ1-1; D remains unclear. Germline V gene sequence: CDR1 ENHRY, CDR2 SYGVKD. The CDR3 spans 14 residues. V was clipped by 0 bases and J by 8 bases, with 13 bases between them. DNA of the CDR3: TGTGCCATCAGTGAGTCACGAATGGCACGCGAAGCTTTCTTT. The encoded protein is CAISESRMAREAFF.

This chain joins TRBV7-9 and TRBJ1-1, with unresolved D. This CDR3 comprises 15 residues. V lost 1 base and J 8 bases, leaving 17 bases between the germline ends. CDR1 is SEHNR and CDR2 is FQNEAQ in the germline V gene (reference sequence). This CDR3 reads CASSLDVRLTAEAFF. The DNA for the CDR3 is TGTGCCAGCAGCTTAGACGTCCGACTGACCGCCGAAGCTTTCTTT.

This clone was counted between two and nine times. CDR3 loop: CASSPGGWGNTEAFF. The CDR3 DNA reads as TGTGCCAGCAGTCCAGGGGGCTGGGGGAACACTGAAGCTTTCTTT. This chain uses TRBV27 with TRBJ1-1; 8 positions match TRBD1. CDR3 length: 15 amino acids. Germline V gene data show CDR1 as MNHEY and CDR2 as SMNVEV (reference sequence). Unmatched junction bases numbered 6, after V lost 5 bases and J lost 1 base.

This sequence joins TRBV5-1 and TRBJ1-1; 8 bases are shared with TRBD1. The CDR3 extends over 16 amino acids. Germline trimming cut 1 base from V and 5 bases from J; bases unmatched to any gene: 10. The germline gives CDR1 SGHRS, CDR2 YFSETQ. The CDR3 DNA reads as TGCGCCAGCAGCTTGATCCCCCGGACAGGGCATACTGAAGCTTTCTTT. It translates to CASSLIPRTGHTEAFF.